One T cell receptor beta chain is described in this entry. Its antigen is undetermined. This specimen belongs to a study of PD-1 blockade in classical Hodgkin lymphoma. V lost 4 bases and J 3 bases, leaving 12 bases between the germline ends. CDR3 length: 15 amino acids. Germline V lookup: CDR1 SNHLY, CDR2 FYNNEI. Some clones are missing from TCRdb's copy, which holds only in-frame ones; the method was immunoSEQ multiplex PCR. The sample holds 28,000 or so clones, 67% seen once. All patients experienced relapse after autologous stem cell transplantation, and brentuximab vedotin exposure was variable. Study-level results: Whereas CD4+ TCR diversity had risen significantly by C4D1, CD8+ TCR diversity had not. Nivolumab initiated under 1 year post-ASCT led to patient exclusion.

The receptor was derived from a human donor with classical Hodgkin lymphoma. The rearrangement joins TRBV2 to TRBJ2-2, with D maybe TRBD1 (6 bases). The sample was peripheral blood mononuclear cells (PBMCs), taken before the second cycle of nivolumab. This CDR3 is CASSGTVSHTGELFF. In nucleotides, the CDR3 is TGTGCCAGCAGTGGGACAGTATCGCACACCGGGGAGCTGTTTTTT.